The source of this T cell receptor (beta chain) is a study of T cell responses to AZD1222 COVID-19 vaccine. Germline V CDR1 and CDR2: MDHEN, SYDVKM. V dropped 10 bases and J dropped 8 bases, with 17 bases sitting between them. There are 12 residues in the CDR3. Worth noting for this clone: Antigen specificity is unknown.

Notes on the study in general: Two AZD1222 doses significantly raised spike-specific TCR breadth and depth over controls. Researchers took repertoire samples only after the peak T cell response had come. A mostly white British donor set with more females was recruited, and clonal diversity was possibly underestimated. Unmutated variant regions reportedly attract nearly half of all spike-specific TCRs.

Repertoires were generated with immunoSEQ multiplex PCR, while TCRdb's copy carries only in-frame clones and drops some. The sample carries approximately 150,000 clones, about 90% recorded once. The sample here was peripheral blood, taken 28 days after the second dose of the MenACWY control vaccine. The V and J genes are TRBV28 and TRBJ1-2, with a tentative D call TRBD1 (6 bases). The source is an adult who received the MenACWY meningococcal vaccine as a control. The CDR3 coding sequence is TGTGCCACGGGGAGGGCAGGGGACGGCTACACCTTC. It specifies CATGRAGDGYTF.